The 12 T cell receptor beta chains given below trace back to one sample, sequenced in a study of T cells of healthy individuals. TCRdb ran MiXCR on the 5' RACE reads and lists one entry per CDR3 protein. This sample carries tens of thousands of distinct CDR3 sequences, 15% to 20% of them seen once, and the ten largest clones take around 4.7%. The receptors here all came from a human donor in good health.

Many counts were recorded for this clonotype. This rearrangement joins TRBV20-1 to TRBJ2-7; possible D gene TRBD2, 6 bases. Germline lookup yields CDR1 DFQATT and CDR2 SNEGSKA (reference sequence). V was trimmed by 1 base and J by 3 bases, leaving 7 bases between them. CDR3 length: 12 amino acids. CDR3 nucleotides: TGCAGTGCTAGAGTAGCGGACTACGAGCAGTACTTC. It is translated as CSARVADYEQYF.

This clonotype was observed at least ten times. The chain couples TRBV6-5 to TRBJ2-5; D unresolved. Germline CDR1 reads MNHEY; CDR2 reads SVGAGI. Deletions cut 2 bases from V and 7 bases from J, with 5 bases between. The CDR3 length is 11 residues. CDR3 in amino acids: CASSYLGTQYF. The CDR3 DNA sequence: TGTGCCAGCAGTTACCTAGGGACCCAGTACTTC.

This clonotype occurred many times. The chain employs TRBV27 and TRBJ2-1; 7 nucleotides align to TRBD1. The ends lost 5 bases at V and 7 bases at J; junction bases unmatched: 8. The CDR3 covers 14 residues. Germline-derived CDR1 and CDR2 are MNHEY and SMNVEV (reference sequence). CDR3 loop: CASSVGTDGNEQFF. Written as DNA, the CDR3 is TGTGCCAGCAGTGTCGGGACAGACGGGAATGAGCAGTTCTTC.

This clonotype was recorded at least ten times. CDR3 sequence (DNA): TGTGCCAGCAGTCCCGAGTCCCCGATCGAGCAGTACTTC. Its translation is CASSPESPIEQYF. The rearrangement uses TRBV27 and TRBJ2-7; D is uncertain. In germline, CDR1 is MNHEY, CDR2 SMNVEV (reference sequence). V lost 5 bases and J 6 bases, leaving 14 bases between the germline ends. The CDR3 spans 13 residues.

This clonotype occurred many times. The gene calls are TRBV5-4 and TRBJ2-3; D is perhaps TRBD2 (6 bases). Germline-derived CDR1 and CDR2 are SGHNT and YYREEE (reference sequence). This CDR3 is built from 16 residues. Between the trimmed V and J ends, which lost 1 base and 6 bases, there was a span of 18 bases. The CDR3 protein is CASSLSVGGSRDTQYF. The CDR3 DNA is TGTGCCAGCAGCTTGAGCGTTGGGGGGAGTCGCGATACGCAGTATTTT.

The chain links TRBV13 to TRBJ2-7; weak D call: TRBD1 (6 bases). Germline loops: CDR1 PRHDT, CDR2 FYEKMQ (reference sequence). This CDR3 region has 12 residues. Trimming stripped 5 bases from V and 6 bases from J, with 11 bases between. CDR3 residues: CASSTQGSEQYF. In DNA, the CDR3 is TGTGCCAGCAGCACTCAGGGGTCCGAGCAGTACTTC.

This clonotype came up many times. This rearrangement joins TRBV29-1 to TRBJ1-2; 10 bases agree with TRBD1. The CDR3 covers 12 residues. J was trimmed by 5 bases and V by 8 bases; bases with no gene match: 5. The germline gives CDR1 SQVTM, CDR2 ANQGSEA. CDR3 sequence (DNA): TGCAGCTTAGGACAGGGGGGTTATGGCTACACCTTC. This codes for CSLGQGGYGYTF.

V gene TRBV20-1 combines with J gene TRBJ2-7, with 11 bases that match TRBD2. The trim removed 3 bases at V and 5 bases at J, leaving 9 bases unmatched. From germline, CDR1 is DFQATT and CDR2 SNEGSKA (reference sequence). CDR3 length: 15 amino acids. CDR3: CSASVSSGGSHEQYF. CDR3 nucleotides: TGCAGTGCTAGTGTCTCTAGCGGGGGGTCCCACGAGCAGTACTTC.

The genes are TRBV28 and TRBJ2-5, with 10 bases identical to TRBD2. Unmatched junction bases numbered 11, after V lost 1 base and J lost 6 bases. The CDR3 consists of 17 residues. In germline, CDR1 is MDHEN, CDR2 SYDVKM. The CDR3 is CASSLLPSGGARKTQYF. Here the CDR3 DNA reads TGTGCCAGCAGTTTATTGCCCAGCGGGGGGGCCAGAAAGACCCAGTACTTC.

This clonotype was found many times. The gene calls are TRBV5-1 and TRBJ2-7, with a weak D call TRBD1 (5 bases). The CDR3 is 14 amino acids. Germline CDR1 SGHRS, CDR2 YFSETQ. V gave up 2 bases and J gave up 1 base, with 10 bases separating them. DNA for the CDR3: TGCGCCAGCAGCTTACAGGCGTCTTCCTACGAGCAGTACTTC. It encodes CASSLQASSYEQYF.

V gene TRBV7-9 combines with J gene TRBJ2-3, with 10 positions matching TRBD1. V was clipped by 5 bases and J by 6 bases; unmatched bases: 8. This CDR3 is built from 15 residues. CDR1 and CDR2 (germline): SEHNR, FQNEAQ (reference sequence). The CDR3, as DNA: TGTGCCAGCAGCCTAAGACAGGGGGCAGGGGATACGCAGTATTTT. As protein: CASSLRQGAGDTQYF.

In its sample, this clonotype was seen a few times. The gene calls are TRBV18 and TRBJ2-7, with unresolved D. V was cut by 0 bases and J by 5 bases, with 5 bases left in between. The CDR3 spans 12 residues. CDR1 KGHSH and CDR2 LQKENI come from the germline V gene. This chain's CDR3 is CASSPPFDEQYF. DNA for the CDR3: TGTGCCAGCTCACCACCGTTCGACGAGCAGTACTTC. Filled out from reference TRBV18 and TRBJ2-7, the complete variable domain reads NAGVMQNPRHLVRRRGQEARLRCSPMKGHSHVYWYRQLPEEGLKFMVYLQKENIIDESGMPKERFSAEFPKEGPSILRIQQVVRGDSAAYFCASSPPFDEQYFGPGTRLTVT.